Following are 16 T cell receptor beta chains from one sample sequenced in a study of human T cells and chemical hapten exposure. Each CDR3 protein gets one entry after TCRdb re-called the RACE reads with MiXCR. The sample records 85,000 to 100,000 distinct CDR3 sequences, approximately 11% being singletons. The time point was: patch test 2, 6 weeks after DPC sensitization. Treatment here: therapeutic diphenylcyclopropenone sensitization with weekly scalp DPC. The specimen comprised whole blood, sampled in connection with sensitization to the hapten diphenylcyclopropenone (DPC). The source is a man aged 35-49 years with alopecia areata. Some clones in this sample may be carry-over from other donors' samples.

This clonotype has just a few counts. V and J are TRBV29-1 and TRBJ1-1, with D tentatively TRBD1 (5 bases). The CDR3 covers 12 residues. Looked up from germline, CDR1 is SQVTM and CDR2 is ANQGSEA. The V end was cut by 7 bases, the J end by 6 bases, with 15 bases between. In DNA form, the CDR3 reads TGCAGCGGTCTTAGGGACGGCCCTGAAGCTTTCTTT. Amino acids: CSGLRDGPEAFF.

The chain is built from TRBV6-2 or TRBV6-3 and TRBJ2-3; 14 bases match TRBD2. V was clipped by 2 bases and J by 10 bases; unmatched bases: 5. CDR3 length equals 15 residues. The germline V gene has CDR1 MNHEY and CDR2 SVGEGT. The CDR3 here is CASSYGTSGSGAQYF. CDR3 DNA sequence: TGTGCCAGCAGTTACGGGACTAGCGGGAGTGGTGCGCAGTATTTT.

This clonotype was observed a handful of times. The rearrangement uses TRBV6-5 and TRBJ2-7; D is ambiguous. Germline loops: CDR1 MNHEY, CDR2 SVGAGI. The CDR3 sequence is 15 residues long. Trimming pared 2 bases from V and 0 bases from J, leaving 11 bases between. Written as DNA, the CDR3 is TGTGCCAGCAGTTACGGGCAGGAAAGCTCCTACGAGCAGTACGTC. Amino acids: CASSYGQESSYEQYV.

The chain joins TRBV27 to TRBJ2-7; weak D call: TRBD2 (5 bases). Trimming cost V 8 bases and J 6 bases, with 14 bases left between them. The V gene's germline CDR1 is MNHEY and CDR2 SMNVEV (reference sequence). The CDR3 has 12 amino acids. CDR3 protein: CASSGRGTEQYF. In DNA form, the CDR3 reads TGTGCCAGCTCTGGCCGGGGTACCGAGCAGTACTTC.

This clonotype was picked up many times. The chain joins TRBV19 to TRBJ1-5; D unclear. CDR1 LNHDA and CDR2 SQIVND come from the germline V gene (reference sequence). V lost 4 bases and J 0 bases, leaving 10 bases between the germline ends. The CDR3 has 15 residues. CDR3 nucleotide sequence: TGTGCCAGTAGTAGGACGGCCAGTAGCAATCAGCCCCAGCATTTT. Its protein product is CASSRTASSNQPQHF.

In this sample, this clonotype turned up a few times. The V gene is TRBV10-3, the J gene TRBJ2-3; D might be TRBD1 or TRBD2, each matching 5 bases. The V and J ends lost 0 bases and 1 base respectively, with 8 bases between them. The length of the CDR3 is 15 residues. Germline lookup yields CDR1 ENHRY and CDR2 SYGVKD. The CDR3 loop is CAISESGARTDTQYF. The CDR3 DNA sequence: TGTGCCATCAGTGAGTCCGGGGCGCGCACAGATACGCAGTATTTT.

This clonotype was seen a handful of times. The J gene is TRBJ2-7, the V gene TRBV6-1; 9 bases are shared with TRBD2. Germline CDR1 and CDR2: MNHNS and SASEGT. J lost 3 bases, V lost 2 bases, and 5 bases had no gene match. CDR3 length: 15 amino acids. The DNA for the CDR3 is TGTGCCAGCAGTGAATGGCTAGCGGGGAACTACGAGCAGTACTTC. Its translation is CASSEWLAGNYEQYF.

The rearrangement uses TRBV6-2 or TRBV6-3 and TRBJ2-5; the D is unclear. The germline CDR1 and CDR2 sequences are MNHEY and SVGEGT. This CDR3 comprises 13 residues. Trimming took off 2 bases at V and 4 bases at J, with 8 bases between the two ends. The CDR3 spells CASSYRRSETQYF. DNA of the CDR3: TGTGCCAGCAGTTACCGCCGTTCAGAGACCCAGTACTTC.

The chain carries TRBV7-6 and TRBJ2-7, with 8 bases matching TRBD2. CDR1 SGHVS and CDR2 FNYEAQ come from the germline V gene. This CDR3 region has 16 residues. V was clipped by 5 bases and J by 3 bases; unmatched bases: 12. CDR3 amino acids: CASSERTSGGYYEQYF. For the CDR3, the DNA is TGTGCCAGCAGCGAACGTACTAGCGGAGGGTACTACGAGCAGTACTTC.

This clonotype was observed a few times. The chain links TRBV27 to TRBJ1-6; no firm D call. CDR3 size: 15 residues. With 3 bases removed from V and 4 bases from J, the gap between germline ends came to 10 bases. Germline V CDR1 and CDR2: MNHEY, SMNVEV (reference sequence). CDR3 bases: TGTGCCAGCAGTTTCCAGCCTGCGTATAATTCACCCCTCCACTTT. This translates into CASSFQPAYNSPLHF.

This clonotype occurred a few times. The J gene is TRBJ2-1, the V gene TRBV11-2; D possibly uses TRBD1 or TRBD2 (6 bases each). Trimming stripped 2 bases from V and 7 bases from J, with 12 bases between. The germline CDR1 and CDR2 sequences are SGHAT and FQNNGV. The CDR3 loop spans 14 amino acids. Written as DNA, the CDR3 is TGTGCCAGCAGCTTAACTCGGAGGGGGAATGAGCAGTTCTTC. Its protein product is CASSLTRRGNEQFF.

Regarding this clonotype: Since a much larger clone is just one base distant, this may be a read error. This sequence joins TRBV5-8 and TRBJ1-5, with TRBD1 matching over 7 bases. The CDR3 has 16 amino acids. The germline gives CDR1 SGHTS, CDR2 YDEGEE. CDR3 nucleotides: TGTGTCAGCAGCTTGGGACCGACAGGGTTCGTTGAGCCCCAGCATTTT. The encoded protein is CVSSLGPTGFVEPQHF.

This clonotype has a count of ten or more. The CDR3 reads CASSLGGAGNIQYF. The CDR3, as DNA: TGTGCCAGCAGTTTAGGGGGAGCGGGAAACATTCAGTACTTC. The genes are TRBV12-3 or TRBV12-4 and TRBJ2-4; the D gene is possibly TRBD2 (6 bases). The CDR3 has 14 amino acids. Trimming shortened V by 1 base and J by 6 bases, and 10 bases separated the two germline ends.

As to this clonotype: Since a much larger clone is just one base distant, this may be a read error. The V and J genes are TRBV7-2 and TRBJ2-7; TRBD1 is a possible D gene (5 bases). Trimming took 8 bases from V and 7 from J, leaving 24 bases between them. The CDR3 loop spans 15 amino acids. CDR1 and CDR2 (germline): SGHTA, FQGNSA. CDR3 DNA sequence: TGTGCCAGCGGCTGGGGCCAGTCCGGCGGAAGGGAGCAGTACTTC. Translation: CASGWGQSGGREQYF. Variable domain in full (rest from reference TRBV7-2 and TRBJ2-7): GAGVSQSPSNKVTEKGKDVELRCDPISGHTALYWYRQSLGQGLEFLIYFQGNSAPDKSGLPSDRFSAERTGGSVSTLTIQRTQQEDSAVYLCASGWGQSGGREQYFGPGTRLTVT.

This clonotype was counted between two and nine times. This rearrangement joins TRBV7-9 to TRBJ2-2; TRBD1 aligns across 8 bases. The trim removed 5 bases at V and 7 bases at J, leaving 12 bases unmatched. Germline-derived CDR1 and CDR2 are SEHNR and FQNEAQ (reference sequence). The CDR3 is 16 amino acids. Here the CDR3 DNA reads TGTGCCAGCAGCCCTGCGACAGGGGCTCTTGACGGGGAGCTGTTTTTT. This translates into CASSPATGALDGELFF. Supplemented by reference TRBV7-9 and TRBJ2-2, the full variable domain reads DTGVSQNPRHKITKRGQNVTFRCDPISEHNRLYWYRQTLGQGPEFLTYFQNEAQLEKSRLLSDRFSAERPKGSFSTLEIQRTEQGDSAMYLCASSPATGALDGELFFGEGSRLTVL.

The chain combines TRBV29-1 with TRBJ1-2; D perhaps matches TRBD1 (6 bases). Germline CDR1 reads SQVTM; CDR2 reads ANQGSEA. V was cut by 2 bases and J by 4 bases, with 11 bases left in between. This CDR3 contains 13 residues. The DNA for the CDR3 is TGCAGCGTTGAATGGGGGGGCGCCTATGGCTACACCTTC. Protein product: CSVEWGGAYGYTF.